The clone carrying this T cell receptor (beta chain) appeared many times. Its antigen remains unknown. Amplified regions were TCR beta CDR3 sequences from RNA transcripts. First-round RT-PCR of the TCR CDR3 relied on the HTBI primer set. A single record per CDR3 protein comes from TCRdb applying MiXCR to the multiplex PCR reads. The top ten clones hold around 21% of a sample with about 160,000 distinct CDR3 sequences, 9.4% of them seen once. The study enrolled patients aged 18 to 65 with newly diagnosed hyperthyroidism of under 2 months' duration. Criteria for exclusion of patients were uncontrolled infection, other autoimmune disease, pregnancy or lactation. The V gene's germline CDR1 is MNHNS and CDR2 SASEGT. The length of the CDR3 is 14 residues. Between the trimmed V and J ends, which lost 5 bases and 7 bases, there was a span of 14 bases. The data derive from a study of T cells in Graves' hyperthyroidism and ophthalmopathy.

Broader study findings: Most expanded thyroid clonotypes above 0.001 recurred in blood. The model anticipated ophthalmopathy a median about 7.1 months pre-onset.

This TCR came from a woman aged 18-29 years with Graves' hyperthyroidism that later progressed to Graves' ophthalmopathy. What was sequenced was blood. The V gene is TRBV6-1, the J gene TRBJ1-4; D is uncertain. The CDR3 bases are TGTGCCAGCAGTCAAACTTCGGGGAGTGAAAAACTGTTTTTT. Its translation: CASSQTSGSEKLFF.